The present TCR beta chain was sequenced within a study of blood T cell repertoires in COVID-19. The overall study: Samples of COVID-19 (acute and convalescent) were obtained from the United States, Italy and Spain.

V was shortened by 5 bases and J by 0 bases, with 12 bases between the two germline ends. The CDR3 covers 15 residues. Per the germline V gene, CDR1 is SGHNT and CDR2 is YYREEE (reference sequence). Source study methods: The assay estimated nucleated cells by amplifying reference gene primers. Produced via immunoSEQ multiplex PCR; TCRdb's table is partial and in-frame only. Clone size and the V and J calls come from that table; the DNA yielded D and trimming. The sample holds 330,000 or so clones, 87% seen once. The receptor was derived from a man aged 40-49 years in a cohort exposed to, infected with or recovered from COVID-19 (not recorded which). This chain joins TRBV5-4 and TRBJ1-3; possibly TRBD1 for D (6 bases). The sample comprised PBMCs or T cells enriched from blood (not recorded which). CDR3 coding DNA: TGTGCCAGCAGTAGGGACACCCGCTCTGGAAACACCATATATTTT. As protein: CASSRDTRSGNTIYF.